The 10 T cell receptor beta chains below come from one sample, sequenced in a study of graft-versus-host responses after intestinal transplantation. Investigators treated the graft tissue so that it released intraepithelial and lamina propria lymphocytes. Measured with immunoSEQ multiplex PCR; TCRdb has only the in-frame clones, and not every one. The top ten hold around 10% of the sample, which has under 5,000 clones, around 70% seen once. The source was ileum tissue, collected approximately 960 days after intestinal transplantation. These receptors originate from a human patient who received an intestinal transplant, so some T cells may come from the graft donor.

The chain is built from TRBV10-2 and TRBJ2-3, with 10 bases that match TRBD1. Germline V gene sequence: CDR1 WSHSY, CDR2 SAAADI. This CDR3 contains 14 residues. J gave up 7 bases and V 7 bases, and 8 bases lay outside the gene matches. The DNA of the CDR3 is TGCGCCAGCACCAGGGACAGGGGATGGAATACGCAGTATTTT. Translated: CASTRDRGWNTQYF.

The sample holds a few counts of this clone. CDR3 in amino acids: CASSLWDSLYNEQFF. In nucleotides, the CDR3 is TGTGCCAGCAGCCTTTGGGACAGTTTATACAATGAGCAGTTCTTC. V usage is TRBV21-1 and J usage is TRBJ2-1; the D call in the table, TRBD1, was not verified against the DNA. TRBV21-1 is marked as a pseudogene. The CDR3 spans 15 residues.

This chain uses TRBV4-1 with TRBJ2-5; 9 nucleotides align to TRBD2. Germline V gene data show CDR1 as MGHRA and CDR2 as YSYEKL. The CDR3 totals 16 residues. The junction had 7 bases not matched to a gene; V was cut back by 0 bases and J by 5 bases. The DNA of the CDR3 is TGCGCCAGCAGCCAAGAAGCTAGCGGGGCATGGGAGACCCAGTACTTC. Protein sequence: CASSQEASGAWETQYF.

The rearrangement uses TRBV7-9 and TRBJ2-5; 10 bases map to TRBD2. Trimming cost V 2 bases and J 1 base; bases outside gene matches: 4. The CDR3 is 16 amino acids. The germline CDR1 and CDR2 sequences are SEHNR and FQNEAQ (reference sequence). The CDR3 region has the DNA TGTGCCAGCAGCTTAAGTAGCGGGGGGCCCCAAGAGACCCAGTACTTC. Protein sequence: CASSLSSGGPQETQYF.

The chain combines TRBV28 with TRBJ2-3, with D possibly matching TRBD1 (5 bases). Trimming left V 3 bases short and J 2 bases short, with 12 bases between. Germline V gene lookup returns CDR1 MDHEN and CDR2 SYDVKM. This CDR3 is built from 15 residues. The CDR3 here is CASSFRDGFTDTQYF. The DNA for the CDR3 is TGTGCCAGCAGTTTCAGGGATGGGTTCACAGATACGCAGTATTTT.

This sequence joins TRBV6-1 and TRBJ2-1, with 7 bases lining up with TRBD2. Per the germline V gene, CDR1 is MNHNS and CDR2 is SASEGT. This CDR3 contains 14 residues. Trimming cost V 8 bases and J 0 bases; bases outside gene matches: 4. The CDR3 protein is CASWGGPSYNEQFF. In nucleotides, the CDR3 is TGTGCCAGCTGGGGGGGTCCCTCCTACAATGAGCAGTTCTTC.

This rearrangement joins TRBV4-2 to TRBJ2-5; 9 nucleotides agree with TRBD1. V shed 0 bases, J shed 2 bases, and the junction held 7 bases outside the gene matches. The CDR3 length is 17 residues. Germline CDR1 is LGHNA and CDR2 is YNFKEQ. The CDR3 reads CASSQDHDRGGQETQYF. In DNA form, the CDR3 reads TGTGCCAGCAGCCAAGATCACGACAGGGGGGGGCAAGAGACCCAGTACTTC.

This clone was counted a single time. CDR3 loop: CASSRMTSGGEQYV. DNA of the CDR3: TGTGCCAGCAGCCGAATGACTAGCGGGGGAGAGCAGTACGTC. V gene TRBV7-6 combines with J gene TRBJ2-7; 12 bases align to TRBD2. CDR3 length equals 14 residues. The germline V gene has CDR1 SGHVS and CDR2 FNYEAQ. V dropped 5 bases and J dropped 7; count of bases not matched to a gene: 6.

V usage is TRBV27 and J usage is TRBJ1-6; possibly TRBD1 for D (6 bases). The CDR3 has 16 amino acids. Germline V CDR1 and CDR2: MNHEY, SMNVEV (reference sequence). Trimming removed 5 bases from V and 6 bases from J, with 17 bases in between. In DNA form, the CDR3 reads TGTGCCAGCAGTAGGGGGGGGAACCTATCTAATTCACCCCTCCACTTT. Protein: CASSRGGNLSNSPLHF.

This clone was observed a handful of times. This chain joins TRBV18 and TRBJ2-5; the match to TRBD1 covers 7 bases. The V gene end was trimmed by 3 bases and the J gene end by 4 bases; junction bases not matched to a gene: 11. The germline V gene encodes CDR1 KGHSH and CDR2 LQKENI. This CDR3 has 16 residues. The DNA of the CDR3 is TGTGCCAGCTCACCGGGGACAGCCCGGGCGTCAGAGACCCAGTACTTC. It yields the protein CASSPGTARASETQYF.